This T cell receptor (beta chain) was recovered during a study of blood T cells in healthy people across ages (dated by TCRdb to between 2014 and 2017). About the full investigation: In model experiments, template switching captured roughly one uniquely barcoded TCR beta cDNA molecule for every two T cells. Using deep sequencing normalized with unique cDNA molecular identifiers, the study measured how TCR beta repertoire diversity changes with age. Donors of different ages were randomly distributed across sequencing lanes to avoid experimental bias. Four age groups were formed from the donors: young (average 16 years), middle-aged (approximately 39), aged (roughly 56) and long-lived (around 82). For two donors (one aged 18 to 30 and one aged 80 or older), the study analyzed two additional independent replicas of 1 million unique cDNA reads from the same blood draw. General findings and caveats noted by the study authors: Because the CMV infection status of the donors was unknown, age-related changes in expanded clonotypes may potentially have been confounded. As age increased, observed TCR beta diversity per million T cells dropped in a roughly linear way, and a significant reduction was already evident by age approximately 40. Compared with the aged group, the long-lived group had more naive CD4+ T cells, fewer expanded clones and increased TCR diversity, a pattern suggesting age selection. Total diversity estimates from one million sequenced T cells were considered lower bounds and underestimates. Since profiling was done on bulk unsorted PBMCs, naive and antigen-experienced compartments could not be conclusively compared. Observed TCR beta diversity correlated strongly with the percentage of naive T cells measured by flow cytometry.

The germline ends are 14 bases apart after V is trimmed by 2 bases and J by 1 base. There are 16 amino acids in the CDR3, from cysteine to phenylalanine inclusive. Left in the record is the CDR3 DNA by itself, 48 bases read in frame from the first base. The germline V gene yields SGHTA for CDR1 and FQGNSA for CDR2. Systemically healthy Caucasian individuals from Russia, 35 to 50 in total and aged about 6 to 100 years, were included as donors. Each donor gave around 9.8 milliliters of peripheral blood, collected into EDTA-treated Vacutainer tubes. PBMCs were isolated by Ficoll-Paque density-gradient centrifugation, with at least 7 million obtained per sample. Trizol reagent was used to extract total RNA from PBMCs, with at least 5.5 micrograms per sample. Naive CD45RAhigh/CD27high T cell percentages were measured by flow cytometry on a PBMC aliquot from every donor. Details on this clonotype: No cognate antigen has been identified for it. No much larger clone exists at a distance of one base, and base qualities are not known.

Receptor libraries were prepared by 5' RACE. A second roughly 6 to 11 cycle PCR used a sample-barcoded 5' primer and a J-beta primer mix. A unique molecular identifier was introduced onto each TCR beta cDNA molecule by a template-switch 5' adaptor carrying 12 random nucleotides. Each sample yielded at least 2.5 million CDR3-containing paired-end reads. First-strand cDNA synthesis was performed from all RNA using the Mint cDNA synthesis kit, with priming by a TRBC-specific oligonucleotide. Following uracil-DNA glycosylase treatment, a first 18-cycle PCR with universal primers M1SS and BC2_uni_R was performed on all cDNA. The original pipeline was this. Each sample was normalized by randomly selecting 1 million high-quality reads, each carrying a distinct molecular identifier. Reads sharing molecular identifiers were discarded rather than binned into consensus sequences. MiTCR, set to a Q25 quality threshold and the strictest error-elimination algorithm, was used for CDR3 identification, clonotype clustering and error correction. Lower-bound total TCR beta diversity was estimated with a nonparametric unseen species model using Euler transformation. The public reads were run again by TCRdb, first through fastp at Q25 and then through MiXCR, and only productive beta chains were kept. Entries that share a CDR3 protein sequence are merged under the most common genes and DNA. The V and J calls come from TCRdb's annotation, not from the publication. This sample holds some 1.8 million distinct CDR3 sequences; about two fifths were observed only once. More than 20% of the sample goes to the ten largest clones.

The clonotype was recovered from a human donor in good health. The V and J segments used are TRBV7-2 and TRBJ1-2, with the D gene not clear enough to name. Input material: blood. The DNA sequence follows: TGTGCCAGCAGCTTACTGTCCGGCACATTTAACTATGGCTACACCTTC. This translates into CASSLLSGTFNYGYTF.